This T cell receptor (beta chain) was sequenced for a study of breast tumors, draining lymph nodes, adjacent tissues. Study-wide points: Data fit most tumor T cells coming from lymph node, expanding in tumor. Compared with basal-like, luminal-like tumors shared significantly more repertoire with nontumor tissue.

MiXCR, applied by TCRdb to the multiplex PCR reads, yields one record per CDR3 protein. The table lists approximately 190,000 distinct CDR3 sequences, 31% of them singletons. Axillary draining lymph nodes of breast cancer patients supplied the node samples. To note about this clonotype: What it binds is not known. Just one base apart from a much larger clone, this may be a read error.

Sequencing was performed on axillary lymph node tissue. This receptor was identified in a female donor with breast cancer. Some clones in this sample may be carry-over from other donors' samples.

CDR3 amino acids: CASSHSFGGQPQHF. The CDR3 DNA follows: TGTGCCAGCAGTCACTCATTTGGGGGGCAGCCCCAGCATTTT. The chain carries TRBV6-4 and TRBJ1-5, with D possibly being TRBD1 (5 bases). From germline, CDR1 is MRHNA and CDR2 SNTAGT. There are 14 residues in the CDR3.